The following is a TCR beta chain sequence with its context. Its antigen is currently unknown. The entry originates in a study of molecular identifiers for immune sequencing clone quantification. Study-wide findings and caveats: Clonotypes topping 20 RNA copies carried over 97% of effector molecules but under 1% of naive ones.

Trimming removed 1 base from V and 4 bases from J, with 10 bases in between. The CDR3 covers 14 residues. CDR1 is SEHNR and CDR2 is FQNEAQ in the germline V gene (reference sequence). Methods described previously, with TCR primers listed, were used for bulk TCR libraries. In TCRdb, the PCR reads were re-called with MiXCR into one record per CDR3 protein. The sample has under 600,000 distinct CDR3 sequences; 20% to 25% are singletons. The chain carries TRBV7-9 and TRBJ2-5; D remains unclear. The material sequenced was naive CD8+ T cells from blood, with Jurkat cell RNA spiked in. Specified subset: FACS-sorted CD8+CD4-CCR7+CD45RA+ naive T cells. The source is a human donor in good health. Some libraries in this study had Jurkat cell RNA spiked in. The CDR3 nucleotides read TGTGCCAGCAGCTTAGAGGCGCGCTCAGAGACCCAGTACTTC. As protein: CASSLEARSETQYF.